This TCR beta chain was documented in a study of OX40 agonist ivuxolimab in advanced cancers. As for the study in general: The treatment was a fully human IgG2 OX40 agonist, ivuxolimab. Prior checkpoint blockade (anti-PD-1, anti-PD-L1 or anti-CTLA-4) was permitted; around 40% had it.

The table lists this clone with a few counts. Its matching antigen is unknown. Using immunoSEQ multiplex PCR, the repertoire was profiled, and TCRdb retains in-frame clones only, with some absent. The sample yields 62,000 or so clones, approximately 86% seen once. Study-wide results and limits: Mean expanded clone counts were higher in CD8+ than CD4+ T cells.

The source was CD4+ or CD8+ T cells sorted from blood, collected in a trial of the OX40 agonist ivuxolimab. This clonotype originated in an adult with an advanced solid tumor such as melanoma, head and neck, liver or kidney cancer.

CDR3 nucleotide sequence: TGTGCCAGCAGTTTCGGGGTACTAGCGGGAGTGAAGTACAATGAGCAGTTCTTC. Translating gives CASSFGVLAGVKYNEQFF. The J gene is TRBJ2-1, the V gene TRBV27, with TRBD2 matching 11 bases. From germline, CDR1 is MNHEY and CDR2 SMNVEV (reference sequence). The length of the CDR3 is 18 residues. Trimming took 3 bases from V and 4 from J; bases not matched to a gene: 11.